The clone carrying this TCR beta chain was found once. One end of the junction does not line up with germline, which may come from a read error. This sample was included in a study of OX40 agonist ivuxolimab in advanced cancers. The method was immunoSEQ multiplex PCR; TCRdb's version includes in-frame clones alone and lacks a portion of them. The repertoire includes 45,000 to 55,000 clones, under 90% of them detected once, and 1.5% to 2% sits in the top ten. Germline lookup yields CDR1 SQVTM and CDR2 ANQGSEA. The CDR3 is made up of 13 amino acids. This TCR was sampled from an adult with an advanced solid tumor such as melanoma, head and neck, liver or kidney cancer. Sequencing used CD4+ or CD8+ T cells sorted from blood, obtained in a trial of the OX40 agonist ivuxolimab. The rearrangement links TRBV29-1 to TRBJ2-7; D might be TRBD2 (5 bases). Here the CDR3 DNA reads TGCAGCGTTGGGGAGACAAGGTATAGTCCCCGCCTGTTC. Its protein product is CSVGETRYSPRLF.